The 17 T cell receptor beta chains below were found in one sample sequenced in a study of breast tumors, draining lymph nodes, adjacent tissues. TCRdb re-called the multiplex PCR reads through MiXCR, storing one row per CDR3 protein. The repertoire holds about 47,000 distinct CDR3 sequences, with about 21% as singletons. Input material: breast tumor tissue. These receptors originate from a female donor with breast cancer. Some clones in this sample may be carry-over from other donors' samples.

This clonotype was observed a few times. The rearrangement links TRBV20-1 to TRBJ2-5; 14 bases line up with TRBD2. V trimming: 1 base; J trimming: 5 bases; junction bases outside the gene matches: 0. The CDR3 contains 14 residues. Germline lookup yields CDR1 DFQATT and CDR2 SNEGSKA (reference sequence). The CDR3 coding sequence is TGCAGTGCTAGAGGGACTAGCGGGGGGGAGACCCAGTACTTC. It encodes CSARGTSGGETQYF.

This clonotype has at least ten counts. In DNA, the CDR3 is TGCAGTGCTAGAGAACTAGCGGGAGGCACAGATACGCAGTATTTT. Its protein is CSARELAGGTDTQYF. The V gene is TRBV20-1, the J gene TRBJ2-3; 11 bases match TRBD2. The CDR3 loop spans 15 amino acids. The V gene's germline CDR1 is DFQATT and CDR2 SNEGSKA (reference sequence). V dropped 0 bases and J dropped 1; count of bases not matched to a gene: 0.

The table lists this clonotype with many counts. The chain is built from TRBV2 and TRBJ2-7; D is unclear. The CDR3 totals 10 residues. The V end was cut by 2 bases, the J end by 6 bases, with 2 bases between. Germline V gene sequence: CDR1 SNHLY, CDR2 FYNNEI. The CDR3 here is CASSELEQYF. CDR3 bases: TGTGCCAGCAGTGAACTCGAGCAGTACTTC.

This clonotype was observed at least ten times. The CDR3 spells CASSSLDRGNQPQHF. CDR3 coding DNA: TGTGCCAGCAGCTCACTAGACAGGGGCAATCAGCCCCAGCATTTT. The chain has TRBV5-8 and TRBJ1-5, with 7 bases fitting TRBD1. The V gene end was trimmed by 3 bases and the J gene end by 2 bases; junction bases not matched to a gene: 5. This CDR3 spans 15 amino acids. The germline CDR1 and CDR2 sequences are SGHTS and YDEGEE.

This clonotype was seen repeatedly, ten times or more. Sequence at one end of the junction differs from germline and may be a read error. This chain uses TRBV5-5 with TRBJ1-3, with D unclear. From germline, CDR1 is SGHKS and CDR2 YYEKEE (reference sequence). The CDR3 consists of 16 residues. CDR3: CASSFIAQTSGNIIYF. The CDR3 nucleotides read TGTGCCAGCAGCTTCATAGCACAGACCTCTGGAAACATCATATATTTT.

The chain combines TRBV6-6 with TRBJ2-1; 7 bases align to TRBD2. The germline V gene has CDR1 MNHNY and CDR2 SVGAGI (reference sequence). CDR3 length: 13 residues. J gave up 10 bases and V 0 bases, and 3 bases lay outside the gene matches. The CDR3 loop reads CASSYSRGGEQFF. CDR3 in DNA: TGTGCCAGCAGTTACTCGAGGGGAGGGGAGCAGTTCTTC.

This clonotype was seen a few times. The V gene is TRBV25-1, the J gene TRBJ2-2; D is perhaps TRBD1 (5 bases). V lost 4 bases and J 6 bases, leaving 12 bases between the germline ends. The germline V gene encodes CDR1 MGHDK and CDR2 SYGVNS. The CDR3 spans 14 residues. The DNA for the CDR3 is TGTGCCAGCAGTGCCCCGGCAGGGCCCGGGGAGCTGTTTTTT. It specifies CASSAPAGPGELFF.

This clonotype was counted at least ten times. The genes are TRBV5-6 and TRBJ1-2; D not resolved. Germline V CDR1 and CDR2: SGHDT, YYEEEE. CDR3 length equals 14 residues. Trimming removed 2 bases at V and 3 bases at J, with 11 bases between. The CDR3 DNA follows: TGTGCCAGCAGCTTTGAGGGTGGTGACTATGGCTACACCTTC. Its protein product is CASSFEGGDYGYTF.

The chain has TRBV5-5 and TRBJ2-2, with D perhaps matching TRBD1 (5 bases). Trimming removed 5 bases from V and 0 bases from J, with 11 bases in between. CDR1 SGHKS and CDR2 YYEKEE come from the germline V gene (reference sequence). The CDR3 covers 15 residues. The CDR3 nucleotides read TGTGCCAGCAGTGGTCCAGGGTCGAACACCGGGGAGCTGTTTTTT. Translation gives CASSGPGSNTGELFF.

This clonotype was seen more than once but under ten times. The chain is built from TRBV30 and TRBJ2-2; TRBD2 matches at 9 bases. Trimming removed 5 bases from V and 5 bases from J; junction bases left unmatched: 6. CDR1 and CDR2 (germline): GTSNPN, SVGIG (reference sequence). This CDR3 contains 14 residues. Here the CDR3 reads CAWGGGLATGELFF. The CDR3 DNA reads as TGTGCCTGGGGGGGGGGACTAGCTACCGGGGAGCTGTTTTTT.

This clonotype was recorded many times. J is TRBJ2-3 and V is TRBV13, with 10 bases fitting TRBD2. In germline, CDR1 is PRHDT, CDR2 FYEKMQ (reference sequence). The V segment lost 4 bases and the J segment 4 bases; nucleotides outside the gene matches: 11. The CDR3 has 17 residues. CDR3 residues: CASSSRLAGVRADTQYF. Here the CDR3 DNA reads TGTGCCAGCAGCTCCCGACTAGCGGGTGTGAGGGCAGATACGCAGTATTTT.

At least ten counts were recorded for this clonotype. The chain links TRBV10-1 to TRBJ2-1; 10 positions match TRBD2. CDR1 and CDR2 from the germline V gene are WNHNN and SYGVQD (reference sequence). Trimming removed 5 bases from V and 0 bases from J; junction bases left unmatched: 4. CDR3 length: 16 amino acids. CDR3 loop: CASSQPSGSSYNEQFF. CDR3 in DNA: TGCGCCAGCAGTCAGCCTAGCGGGAGCTCCTACAATGAGCAGTTCTTC.

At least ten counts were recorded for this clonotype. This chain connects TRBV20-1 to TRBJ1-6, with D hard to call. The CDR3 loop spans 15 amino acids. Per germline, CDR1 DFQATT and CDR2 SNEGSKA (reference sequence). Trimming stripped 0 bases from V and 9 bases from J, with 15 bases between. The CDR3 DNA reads TGCAGTGCTAGAGATGTGTCCAAAGGCGGTTCACCCCTCCACTTT. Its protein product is CSARDVSKGGSPLHF.

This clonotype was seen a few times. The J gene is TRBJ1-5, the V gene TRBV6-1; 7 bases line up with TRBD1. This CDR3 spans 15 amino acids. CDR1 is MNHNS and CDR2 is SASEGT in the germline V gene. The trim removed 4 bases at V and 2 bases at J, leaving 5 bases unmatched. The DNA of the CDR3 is TGTGCCAGCAGTGTACACACAGGGGGCAATCAGCCCCAGCATTTT. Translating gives CASSVHTGGNQPQHF.

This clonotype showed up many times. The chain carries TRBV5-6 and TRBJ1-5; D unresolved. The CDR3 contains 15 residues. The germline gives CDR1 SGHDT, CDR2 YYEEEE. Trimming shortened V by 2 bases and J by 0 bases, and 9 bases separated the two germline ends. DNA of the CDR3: TGTGCCAGCAGCTTCGCACCAGATAGCAATCAGCCCCAGCATTTT. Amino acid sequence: CASSFAPDSNQPQHF.

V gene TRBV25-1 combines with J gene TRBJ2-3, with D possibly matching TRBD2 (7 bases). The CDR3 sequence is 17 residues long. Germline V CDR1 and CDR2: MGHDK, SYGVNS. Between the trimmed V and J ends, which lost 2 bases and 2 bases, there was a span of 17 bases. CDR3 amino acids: CASSEGGGGSSTDTQYF. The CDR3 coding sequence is TGTGCCAGCAGTGAAGGAGGGGGGGGCTCCTCCACAGATACGCAGTATTTT.

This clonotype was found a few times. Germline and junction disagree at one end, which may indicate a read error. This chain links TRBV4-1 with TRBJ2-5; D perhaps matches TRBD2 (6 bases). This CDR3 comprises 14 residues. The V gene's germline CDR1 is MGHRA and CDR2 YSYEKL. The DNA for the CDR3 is TGCGTCAGCAGCCCTGGGACCAGCGGGGAGACCCAGTACTTC. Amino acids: CVSSPGTSGETQYF.